This TCR beta chain was sequenced during a study of response to subunit inactivated influenza vaccine. Of note for this clonotype: The antigen is unknown.

MiXCR, run by TCRdb on the RT-PCR reads, gives a single entry per CDR3 protein. The table includes about half a million distinct CDR3 sequences, around 8% detected once. Findings of the study overall: Every seasonal influenza vaccination brings in few new T cells, the authors suggested.

The CDR3 is 14 residues long. The V and J ends lost 0 bases and 8 bases respectively, with 13 bases between them. Germline V gives CDR1 DFQATT, CDR2 SNEGSKA (reference sequence). The sequenced sample was PBMCs from blood, obtained around 25 months after vaccination. The clonotype was recovered from a man in his fifties or sixties who received an inactivated influenza vaccine. The rearrangement joins TRBV20-1 to TRBJ1-4, with a tentative D call TRBD1 (5 bases). The CDR3 loop is CSARDMSGVEKLFF. CDR3 nucleotides: TGCAGTGCTAGAGATATGTCGGGGGTCGAAAAACTGTTTTTT.